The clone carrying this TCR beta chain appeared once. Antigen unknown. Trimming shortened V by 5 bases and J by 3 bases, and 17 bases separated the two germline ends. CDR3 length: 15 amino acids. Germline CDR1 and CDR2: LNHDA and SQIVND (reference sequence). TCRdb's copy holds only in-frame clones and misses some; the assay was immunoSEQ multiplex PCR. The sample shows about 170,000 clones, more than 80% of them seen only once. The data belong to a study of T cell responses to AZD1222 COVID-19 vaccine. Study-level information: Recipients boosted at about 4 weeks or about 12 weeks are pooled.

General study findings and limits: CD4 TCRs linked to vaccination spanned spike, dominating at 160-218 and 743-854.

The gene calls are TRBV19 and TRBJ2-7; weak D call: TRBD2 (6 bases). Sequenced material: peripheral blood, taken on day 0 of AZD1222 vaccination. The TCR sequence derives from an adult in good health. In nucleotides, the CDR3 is TGTGCCAGTAGTCCCGGGACTGAACTTTACTACGAGCAGTACTTC. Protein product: CASSPGTELYYEQYF.